The 22 T cell receptor beta chains below come from one sample, sequenced in a study of blood T cell repertoires in COVID-19. TCRdb keeps only in-frame clones here, not all; method: immunoSEQ multiplex PCR. This sample has 200,000 to 250,000 clones, with roughly 82% found just once. The material sequenced was peripheral blood. These receptors were collected from a woman in her seventies with acute or convalescent COVID-19.

The chain recombines TRBV4-2 with TRBJ1-1; 7 bases are a match to TRBD1. The junction had 11 bases not matched to a gene; V was cut back by 5 bases and J by 5 bases. CDR1 is LGHNA, CDR2 YNFKEQ, per germline. CDR3 length: 15 amino acids. The CDR3 DNA sequence: TGTGCCAGCAGCGGGCGAGGCAAGGGGGCAACTGAAGCTTTCTTT. It is translated as CASSGRGKGATEAFF.

V is TRBV28 and J is TRBJ1-3, with 9 nucleotides matching TRBD1. V trimming: 7 bases; J trimming: 1 base; junction bases outside the gene matches: 17. Germline CDR1 reads MDHEN; CDR2 reads SYDVKM. CDR3 size: 19 residues. The CDR3 nucleotides are TGTGCCAGCACCAACTTTCCTCCGGGACAGGGAATTTCTGGAAACACCATATATTTT. As protein: CASTNFPPGQGISGNTIYF.

This clone appeared a few times. The chain recombines TRBV11-3 with TRBJ2-7; D is ambiguous. V lost 0 bases and J lost 3, with 6 bases in between. The CDR3 runs 13 residues. Germline CDR1 reads SGHNT; CDR2 reads YENEEA. CDR3 residues: CASSLDRSYEQYF. The CDR3 nucleotides read TGTGCCAGCAGCTTAGATCGGAGCTACGAGCAGTACTTC.

The J gene is TRBJ1-1, the V gene TRBV20-1, with TRBD1 identical over 8 bases. The germline gives CDR1 DFQATT, CDR2 SNEGSKA (reference sequence). The CDR3 sequence is 15 residues long. The J segment lost 0 bases and the V segment lost 3 bases, leaving 6 bases of the junction unmatched. CDR3 region: CSASTRTGMNTEAFF. CDR3 in DNA: TGCAGTGCTAGTACCCGGACAGGGATGAACACTGAAGCTTTCTTT.

J is TRBJ1-6 and V is TRBV2; D might be TRBD1 (6 bases). V shed 2 bases and J shed 9 bases, with 17 bases lying between them. Germline V lookup: CDR1 SNHLY, CDR2 FYNNEI. CDR3 size: 16 residues. In DNA form, the CDR3 reads TGTGCCAGCAGTGAAAGGGGGAGAGACACCGGTTCACCCCTCCACTTT. Translated, it gives CASSERGRDTGSPLHF.

The chain is built from TRBV7-2 and TRBJ1-4; D gene ambiguous. Germline values: CDR1 SGHTA, CDR2 FQGNSA. The length of the CDR3 is 15 residues. Trimming took 3 bases from V and 8 from J, leaving 16 bases between them. The CDR3 is CASSFRGSLREKLFF. CDR3 in DNA: TGTGCCAGCAGCTTTCGCGGCTCTCTACGCGAAAAACTGTTTTTT.

This clone was recorded a few times. For the CDR3, the DNA is TGTGCCAGCTCATCCACTGCAGACTCTAACAATGAGCAGTTCTTC. It encodes CASSSTADSNNEQFF. The J gene is TRBJ2-1, the V gene TRBV18; D is undetermined. The ends were cut back, 5 bases at V and 5 bases at J, with 16 bases in the middle. Germline lookup yields CDR1 KGHSH and CDR2 LQKENI. This CDR3 comprises 15 residues.

V gene TRBV5-1 combines with J gene TRBJ1-6; D unclear. The CDR3 covers 14 residues. Deletions cut 2 bases from V and 4 bases from J, with 7 bases between. Germline V lookup: CDR1 SGHRS, CDR2 YFSETQ. This chain's CDR3 is CASSLQSYNSPLHF. The CDR3 DNA follows: TGCGCCAGCAGCTTACAGTCTTATAATTCACCCCTCCACTTT.

This clone was seen only once. The genes are TRBV5-1 and TRBJ1-5; maybe TRBD1 (6 bases). The germline gives CDR1 SGHRS, CDR2 YFSETQ. CDR3 length: 15 amino acids. The germline V and J ends were trimmed by 0 bases and 4 bases, with 11 bases remaining between them. CDR3 region: CASSLAGALNQPQHF. For the CDR3, the DNA is TGCGCCAGCAGCTTGGCAGGGGCCCTGAATCAGCCCCAGCATTTT. The variable domain in full, with the rest retrieved from reference TRBV5-1 and TRBJ1-5, is KAGVTQTPRYLIKTRGQQVTLSCSPISGHRSVSWYQQTPGQGLQFLFEYFSETQRNKGNFPGRFSGRQFSNSRSEMNVSTLELGDSALYLCASSLAGALNQPQHFGDGTRLSIL.

The V call is TRBV2, the J call TRBJ1-5; D gene uncertain. This CDR3 has 12 residues. Germline CDR1 reads SNHLY; CDR2 reads FYNNEI. V gave up 8 bases and J gave up 6 bases, with 11 bases separating them. The CDR3 protein is CASCFGVQPQHF. CDR3 nucleotide sequence: TGTGCCAGCTGTTTCGGGGTTCAGCCCCAGCATTTT.

This chain joins TRBV7-6 and TRBJ2-5; D is unclear. This CDR3 has 13 residues. Per germline, CDR1 SGHVS and CDR2 FNYEAQ. Between the trimmed V and J ends, which lost 0 bases and 5 bases, there was a span of 7 bases. CDR3 nucleotide sequence: TGTGCCAGCAGCTTAGCTATAGAGGAGACCCAGTACTTC. This translates into CASSLAIEETQYF.

This sequence joins TRBV5-8 and TRBJ1-1, with D possibly matching TRBD1 (6 bases). The V gene lost 3 bases and the J gene lost 8 bases, with 11 bases spanning the gap. CDR1 SGHTS and CDR2 YDEGEE come from the germline V gene. This CDR3 has 12 amino acids. The CDR3 DNA reads as TGTGCCAGCAGCTGGGGGGGCCTCGAAGCTTTCTTT. This codes for CASSWGGLEAFF.

V and J are TRBV19 and TRBJ1-1; D unresolved. Germline V gene sequence: CDR1 LNHDA, CDR2 SQIVND (reference sequence). The CDR3 loop spans 15 amino acids. Trimming took off 7 bases at V and 4 bases at J, with 19 bases between the two ends. The CDR3 sequence: CASTRASPGGTEAFF. CDR3 nucleotide sequence: TGTGCCAGTACCCGAGCCAGTCCGGGAGGCACTGAAGCTTTCTTT.

The J gene is TRBJ2-7, the V gene TRBV7-9; 8 bases are a match to TRBD1. The CDR3 loop spans 17 amino acids. The germline V gene encodes CDR1 SEHNR and CDR2 FQNEAQ (reference sequence). With 2 bases clipped from V and 0 bases from J, the junction kept 9 bases outside the gene matches. DNA of the CDR3: TGTGCCAGCAGCTTACTCCTAACAGGGGGGTCCTCCTACGAGCAGTACTTC. Protein sequence: CASSLLLTGGSSYEQYF.

The V and J genes are TRBV7-2 and TRBJ2-7, with a tentative D call TRBD2 (6 bases). This CDR3 comprises 14 residues. CDR1 and CDR2 from the germline V gene are SGHTA and FQGNSA. V was clipped by 0 bases and J by 7 bases, with 13 bases between them. CDR3 protein: CASSLAPGAGEQYF. The CDR3 coding sequence is TGTGCCAGCAGCTTAGCGCCCGGGGCGGGGGAGCAGTACTTC.

This chain uses TRBV11-2 with TRBJ2-6; perhaps TRBD1 as D (5 bases). Germline V gives CDR1 SGHAT, CDR2 FQNNGV. V lost 5 bases and J 0 bases, leaving 14 bases between the germline ends. The CDR3 has 17 residues. The CDR3 bases are TGTGCCAGCAGCCCAACTCAGGGTACCTCTGGGGCCAACGTCCTGACTTTC. It translates to CASSPTQGTSGANVLTF.

The V gene is TRBV6-2 or TRBV6-3, the J gene TRBJ1-2; a possible D gene is TRBD1 (6 bases). The length of the CDR3 is 14 residues. Deletions cut 6 bases from V and 4 bases from J, with 15 bases between. The germline gives CDR1 MNHEY, CDR2 SVGEGT. The CDR3 is CASRPTGLGYGYTF. CDR3 DNA sequence: TGTGCCAGCAGGCCTACAGGGCTGGGCTATGGCTACACCTTC.

J is TRBJ1-1 and V is TRBV19, with 10 bases lining up with TRBD1. The CDR3 totals 16 residues. Germline loops: CDR1 LNHDA, CDR2 SQIVND (reference sequence). The V segment lost 5 bases and the J segment 5 bases; nucleotides outside the gene matches: 11. The CDR3 sequence: CASSFSSGTGVTEAFF. Written as DNA, the CDR3 is TGTGCCAGTAGTTTCTCATCCGGGACAGGGGTAACTGAAGCTTTCTTT.

Turning to this clone: At one boundary the junction diverges from the germline segment, which might be a read error. CDR3 loop: CASSRTRVHKVF. The CDR3 region has the DNA TGTGCCAGCAGCCGAACCCGGGTCCATAAAGTCTTC. V is TRBV14 and J is TRBJ2-1; D is unresolved. The CDR3 is 12 residues long. Germline loops: CDR1 SGHDN, CDR2 FVKESK. Full variable domain (missing parts from reference TRBV14 and TRBJ2-1): EAGVTQFPSHSVIEKGQTVTLRCDPISGHDNLYWYRRVMGKEIKFLLHFVKESKQDESGMPNNRFLAERTGGTYSTLKVQPAELEDSGVYFCASSRTRVHKVFGPGTRLTVL.

V gene TRBV18 combines with J gene TRBJ1-4; weak D call: TRBD1 (5 bases). The V gene lost 3 bases and the J gene lost 8 bases, with 16 bases spanning the gap. CDR1 KGHSH and CDR2 LQKENI come from the germline V gene. The CDR3 sequence is 15 residues long. The CDR3 sequence: CASSPFTGPSEKLFF. In DNA form, the CDR3 reads TGTGCCAGCTCACCCTTTACAGGACCCTCCGAAAAACTGTTTTTT.

The J gene is TRBJ2-1, the V gene TRBV4-2; 12 bases map to TRBD2. The CDR3 length is 15 residues. V was pared by 2 bases and J by 6 bases, with 2 bases of the junction left unmatched. Germline values: CDR1 LGHNA, CDR2 YNFKEQ. This CDR3 reads CASSQLLAGGNEQFF. The CDR3 bases are TGTGCCAGCAGCCAACTACTAGCGGGGGGCAATGAGCAGTTCTTC.

In its sample, this clone was seen once. This chain uses TRBV9 with TRBJ1-2, with D maybe TRBD1 (5 bases). Trimming shortened V by 1 base and J by 3 bases, and 13 bases separated the two germline ends. This CDR3 has 15 residues. Germline lookup yields CDR1 SGDLS and CDR2 YYNGEE. The CDR3 reads CASSVTFDSYYGYTF. The CDR3 nucleotides are TGTGCCAGCAGCGTAACCTTCGACAGTTACTATGGCTACACCTTC.